The subject of this entry is one TCR beta chain. The sample originates from a study of blood T cell repertoires in COVID-19. Study-wide context: Acute and convalescent COVID-19 specimens originated in the United States, Italy and Spain. Nucleic acid was either cDNA or gDNA, and it came from T cells, B-cell-depleted T cells, or PBMCs.

In the authors' workflow: From reference gene primer amplification, estimates of nucleated cell counts were derived. Libraries were prepared by immunoSEQ multiplex PCR; TCRdb keeps only in-frame clonotypes and omits some of them. Clone size and V and J calls were adopted from that table, with D and trimming inferred from the DNA. The sample includes tens of thousands of clones, around four fifths seen only once; the top ten take around 4.9%. Germline V gene lookup returns CDR1 MDHEN and CDR2 SYDVKM. V was cut by 6 bases and J by 0 bases, with 11 bases left in between. CDR3 length equals 15 residues. This TCR was recovered from a human donor in a cohort sampled during active COVID-19. The gene calls are TRBV28 and TRBJ2-2, with TRBD1 as a possible D gene (6 bases). Sequenced sample: peripheral blood. CDR3 DNA sequence: TGTGCCAGCAGCAAAAGGACAGCGAACACCGGGGAGCTGTTTTTT. Translation: CASSKRTANTGELFF.